In this sample, the clone carrying this T cell receptor beta chain turned up many times. One end of the junction does not line up with germline, which may come from a read error. This entry belongs to a study of T-cell reconstitution after alpha-beta-depleted transplantation in children. The CDR3 covers 13 residues. The TCRbeta library incorporated unique molecular identifiers. TCRdb redid the calling of the PCR reads with MiXCR, one entry per CDR3 protein. Of approximately 980,000 distinct CDR3 sequences in the sample, under 30% were seen once. This clonotype originated in a boy younger than two who had a stem cell transplant for SCID, so the T cells may come from the graft donor. The gene calls are TRBV12-3 or TRBV12-4 and TRBJ2-2, with D perhaps being TRBD1 or TRBD2 (5 bases each). The source material was PBMCs, mostly from graft donor cells, sampled 360 days after TCRalphabeta/CD19-depleted stem cell transplant. CDR3 DNA sequence: TGTGTCAGCGGAAGGGGGAACACCGGGGAGCTGTTTTTT. This translates into CVSGRGNTGELFF.